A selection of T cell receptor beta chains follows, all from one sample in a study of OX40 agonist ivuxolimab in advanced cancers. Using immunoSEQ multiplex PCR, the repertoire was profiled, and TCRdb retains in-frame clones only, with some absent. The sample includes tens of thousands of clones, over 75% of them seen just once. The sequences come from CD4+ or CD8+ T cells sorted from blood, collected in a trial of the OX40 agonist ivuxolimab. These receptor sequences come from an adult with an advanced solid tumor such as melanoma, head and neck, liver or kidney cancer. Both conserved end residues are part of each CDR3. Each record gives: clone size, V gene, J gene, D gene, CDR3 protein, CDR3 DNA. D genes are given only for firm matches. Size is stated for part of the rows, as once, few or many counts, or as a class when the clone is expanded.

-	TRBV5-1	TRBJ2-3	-	CASSPGPPLSTDTQYF	TGCGCCAGCAGCCCTGGACCCCCCTTAAGCACAGATACGCAGTATTTT
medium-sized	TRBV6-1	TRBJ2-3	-	CASSENSLISTDTQYF	TGTGCCAGCAGTGAAAATAGCCTTATCAGCACAGATACGCAGTATTTT
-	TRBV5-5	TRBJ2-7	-	CASSLAVYSTGEQYF	TGTGCCAGCAGCTTGGCGGTCTACTCTACGGGGGAGCAGTACTTC
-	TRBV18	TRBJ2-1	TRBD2	CASSPQSGLAGEEEQFF	TGTGCCAGCTCACCCCAATCCGGACTAGCGGGAGAGGAAGAGCAGTTCTTC
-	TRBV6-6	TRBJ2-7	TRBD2	CASNGGGPPYEQYF	TGTGCCAGCAATGGGGGAGGGCCTCCCTACGAGCAGTACTTC
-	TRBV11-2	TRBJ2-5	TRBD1	CASRRGQGARETQYF	TGTGCCAGCAGACGGGGACAGGGGGCGAGGGAGACCCAGTACTTC
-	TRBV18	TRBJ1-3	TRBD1	CASSPGQAIISGNTIYF	TGTGCCAGCTCACCGGGACAGGCGATAATCTCTGGAAACACCATATATTTT
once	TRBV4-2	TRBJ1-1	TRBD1	CASSQDSTGWGHTEAFF	TGTGCCAGCAGCCAAGATTCGACAGGGTGGGGGCACACTGAAGCTTTCTTT
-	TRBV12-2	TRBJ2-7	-	CASRPHTYEQYF	TGTGCAAGTCGCCCCCACACCTACGAGCAGTACTTC
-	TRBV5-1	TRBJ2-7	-	CASSLEDRRREQYF	TGCGCCAGCAGCCTCGAGGACAGAAGGCGCGAGCAGTACTTC
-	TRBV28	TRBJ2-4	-	CASSHSGTPGEHDF	TGTGCCAGCAGTCACTCCGGGACTCCTGGAGAGCACGACTTC
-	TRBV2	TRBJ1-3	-	CASSERMFPGNTIYF	TGTGCCAGCAGTGAAAGGATGTTTCCTGGAAACACCATATATTTT
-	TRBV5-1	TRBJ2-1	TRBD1	CASTTDRASYNEQFF	TGCGCCAGCACCACGGACAGGGCCTCCTACAATGAGCAGTTCTTC
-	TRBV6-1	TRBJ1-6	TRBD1	CASLNRGDNSPLHF	TGTGCCAGCCTAAACAGGGGCGATAATTCACCCCTCCACTTT
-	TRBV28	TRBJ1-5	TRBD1	CASSFVGQVGQPQHF	TGTGCCAGCAGTTTTGTGGGACAGGTCGGGCAGCCCCAGCATTTT
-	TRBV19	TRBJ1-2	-	CASSAATYGYTF	TGTGCCAGCTCCGCCGCTACTTATGGCTACACCTTC
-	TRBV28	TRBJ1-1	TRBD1	CASGSGTVMNTEAFF	TGTGCCAGCGGATCCGGGACAGTCATGAACACTGAAGCTTTCTTT
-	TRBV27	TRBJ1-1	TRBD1	CASSQQGRTEAFF	TGTGCCAGCAGCCAACAGGGGAGGACTGAAGCTTTCTTT
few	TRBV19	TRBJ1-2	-	CASSIDGRRQGGANYGYTF	TGTGCCAGTAGTATAGATGGCCGTCGGCAGGGCGGAGCTAACTATGGCTACACCTTC
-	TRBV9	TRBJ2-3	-	CASSVVASTDTQYF	TGTGCCAGCAGCGTAGTGGCTAGCACAGATACGCAGTATTTT
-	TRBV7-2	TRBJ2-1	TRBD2	CASSRTSGINEQFF	TGTGCCAGCAGCCGGACTAGCGGGATCAATGAGCAGTTCTTC
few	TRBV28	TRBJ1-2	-	CASSRTDGNYGYTF	TGTGCCAGCAGCCGGACGGACGGGAACTATGGCTACACCTTC
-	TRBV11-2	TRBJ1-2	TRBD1	CASSLVGTGAGGYGYTF	TGTGCCAGCAGCTTAGTTGGGACAGGGGCAGGGGGCTATGGCTACACCTTC
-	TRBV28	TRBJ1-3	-	CASRSREPGNTIYF	TGTGCCAGCAGAAGCAGGGAGCCCGGAAACACCATATATTTT
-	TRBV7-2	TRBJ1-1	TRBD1	CASSWGQGTEAFF	TGTGCCAGCAGTTGGGGACAGGGCACTGAAGCTTTCTTT
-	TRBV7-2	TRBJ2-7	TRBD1	CASSLALDRVSEQYF	TGTGCCAGCAGCTTAGCTCTGGACAGGGTAAGCGAGCAGTACTTC
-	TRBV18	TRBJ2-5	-	CASSRQETQYF	TGTGCCAGCTCACGCCAAGAGACCCAGTACTTC
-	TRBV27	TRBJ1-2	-	CASTFEGCGGYTF	TGTGCCAGCACTTTCGAGGGGTGCGGTGGCTACACCTTC
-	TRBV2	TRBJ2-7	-	CASRGAGSNSYEQYF	TGTGCCAGCAGGGGGGCGGGGTCCAATTCCTACGAGCAGTACTTC
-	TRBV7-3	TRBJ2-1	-	CASSLTSTNEQFF	TGTGCCAGCAGCTTAACGTCGACAAATGAGCAGTTCTTC
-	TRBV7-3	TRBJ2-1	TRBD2	CASSITSGARSEQFF	TGTGCCAGCAGCATAACTAGCGGAGCTCGCTCCGAGCAGTTCTTC
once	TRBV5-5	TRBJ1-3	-	CASSLVGLKSSGNTIYF	TGTGCCAGCAGCTTGGTGGGTCTTAAGTCCTCTGGAAACACCATATATTTT
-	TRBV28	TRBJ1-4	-	CASSRALSGADEKLFF	TGTGCCAGCAGTCGGGCGCTTTCTGGGGCAGATGAAAAACTGTTTTTT
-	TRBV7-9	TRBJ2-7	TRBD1	CASGRRDRAYEQYF	TGTGCCAGCGGACGCCGGGACAGGGCCTACGAGCAGTACTTC
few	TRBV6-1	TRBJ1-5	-	CAYPAGRGLQQPQHF	TGTGCCTACCCCGCAGGTCGGGGTCTCCAACAGCCCCAGCATTTT
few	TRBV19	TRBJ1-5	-	CASSIRGAGSDQPQHF	TGTGCCAGTAGTATTCGGGGCGCCGGATCGGATCAGCCCCAGCATTTT
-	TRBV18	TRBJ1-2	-	CASSPPLGAGDHYGYTF	TGTGCCAGCTCACCACCCCTTGGGGCAGGCGACCACTATGGCTACACCTTC
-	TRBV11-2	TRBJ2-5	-	CASSLVASQGTQYF	TGTGCCAGCAGCTTAGTGGCTAGTCAAGGGACCCAGTACTTC
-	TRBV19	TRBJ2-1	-	CAIKGGEQFF	TGTGCCATTAAAGGTGGTGAGCAGTTCTTC
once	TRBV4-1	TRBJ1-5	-	CASSQERGRGSVVGNQPQHF	TGCGCCAGCAGCCAAGAGAGGGGCAGGGGATCGGTGGTTGGCAATCAGCCCCAGCATTTT
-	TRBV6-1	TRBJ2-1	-	CASSYNEQFF	TGTGCCAGCAGTTACAATGAGCAGTTCTTC
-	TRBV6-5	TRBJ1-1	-	CASSYLPGRLNTEAFF	TGTGCCAGCAGTTACTTACCGGGACGTCTGAACACTGAAGCTTTCTTT
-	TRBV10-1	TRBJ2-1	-	CASSVLRECNEQFF	TGCGCCAGCAGTGTTTTGCGGGAATGCAATGAGCAGTTCTTC
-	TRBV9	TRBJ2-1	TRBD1	CASSPDLGQGADEQFF	TGTGCCAGCAGCCCTGACCTGGGACAGGGGGCTGATGAGCAGTTCTTC
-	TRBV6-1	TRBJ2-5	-	CASNLVLSQETQYF	TGTGCCAGCAACCTGGTTCTCAGTCAAGAGACCCAGTACTTC
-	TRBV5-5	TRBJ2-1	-	CASSLFGGDYNEQFF	TGTGCCAGCAGCTTGTTTGGCGGGGACTACAATGAGCAGTTCTTC
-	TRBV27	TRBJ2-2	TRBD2	CASTPRGLAGEMNTGELFF	TGTGCCAGCACCCCTAGAGGACTAGCGGGAGAGATGAACACCGGGGAGCTGTTTTTT
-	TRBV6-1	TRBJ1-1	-	CASRPQSPNTEAFF	TGTGCCAGCAGACCACAATCCCCGAACACTGAAGCTTTCTTT